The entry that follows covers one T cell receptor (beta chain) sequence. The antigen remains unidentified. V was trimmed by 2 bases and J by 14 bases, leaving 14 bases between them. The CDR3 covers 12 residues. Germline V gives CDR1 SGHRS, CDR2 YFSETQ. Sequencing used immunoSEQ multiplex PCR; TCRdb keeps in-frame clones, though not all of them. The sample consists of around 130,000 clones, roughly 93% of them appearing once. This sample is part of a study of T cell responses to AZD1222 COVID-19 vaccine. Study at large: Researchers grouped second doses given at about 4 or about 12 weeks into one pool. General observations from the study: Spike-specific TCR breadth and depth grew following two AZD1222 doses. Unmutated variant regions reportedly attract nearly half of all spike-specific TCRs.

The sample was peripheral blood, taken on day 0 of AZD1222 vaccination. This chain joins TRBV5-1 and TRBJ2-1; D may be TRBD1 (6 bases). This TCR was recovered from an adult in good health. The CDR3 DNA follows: TGCGCCAGCAGCTTACAGGGAGTGGAGGAGTTCTTC. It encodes CASSLQGVEEFF.